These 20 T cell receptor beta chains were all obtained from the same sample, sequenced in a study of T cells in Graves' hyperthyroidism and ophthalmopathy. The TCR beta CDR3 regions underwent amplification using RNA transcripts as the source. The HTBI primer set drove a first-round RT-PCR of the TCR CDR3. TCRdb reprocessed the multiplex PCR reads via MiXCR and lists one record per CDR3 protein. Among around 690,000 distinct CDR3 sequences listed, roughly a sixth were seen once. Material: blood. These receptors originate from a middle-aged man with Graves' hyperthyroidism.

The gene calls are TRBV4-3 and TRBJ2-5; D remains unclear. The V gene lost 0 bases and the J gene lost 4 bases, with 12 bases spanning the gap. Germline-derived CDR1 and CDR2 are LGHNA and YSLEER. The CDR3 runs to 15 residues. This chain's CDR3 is CASSQDSDRGETQYF. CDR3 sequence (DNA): TGCGCCAGCAGCCAAGATTCGGACCGCGGAGAGACCCAGTACTTC.

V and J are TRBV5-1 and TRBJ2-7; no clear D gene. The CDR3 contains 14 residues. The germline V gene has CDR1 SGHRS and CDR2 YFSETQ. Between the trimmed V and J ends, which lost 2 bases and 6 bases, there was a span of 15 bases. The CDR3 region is CASSFEPKVSEQYF. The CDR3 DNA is TGCGCCAGCAGCTTTGAGCCAAAAGTCAGCGAGCAGTACTTC.

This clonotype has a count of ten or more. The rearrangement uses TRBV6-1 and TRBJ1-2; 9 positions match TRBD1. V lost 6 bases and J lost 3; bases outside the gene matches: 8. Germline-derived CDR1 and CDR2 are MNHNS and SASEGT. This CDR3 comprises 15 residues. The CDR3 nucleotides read TGTGCCAGCAGCGGGACGGGACAGGGCGACTATGGCTACACCTTC. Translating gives CASSGTGQGDYGYTF.

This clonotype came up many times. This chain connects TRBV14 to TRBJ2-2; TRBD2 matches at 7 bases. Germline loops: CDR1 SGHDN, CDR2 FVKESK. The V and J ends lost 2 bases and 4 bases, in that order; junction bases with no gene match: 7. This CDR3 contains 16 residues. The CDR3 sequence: CASSQSGLVGTGELFF. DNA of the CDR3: TGTGCCAGCAGCCAATCTGGACTAGTGGGCACCGGGGAGCTGTTTTTT.

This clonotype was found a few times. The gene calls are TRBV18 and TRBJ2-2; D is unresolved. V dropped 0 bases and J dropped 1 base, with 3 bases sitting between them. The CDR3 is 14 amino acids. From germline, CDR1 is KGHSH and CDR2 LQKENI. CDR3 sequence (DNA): TGTGCCAGCTCACCACCTAAGAACACCGGGGAGCTGTTTTTT. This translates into CASSPPKNTGELFF.

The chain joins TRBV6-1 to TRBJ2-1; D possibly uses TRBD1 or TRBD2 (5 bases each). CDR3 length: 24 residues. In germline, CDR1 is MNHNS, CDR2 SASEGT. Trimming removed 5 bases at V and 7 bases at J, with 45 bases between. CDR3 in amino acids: CASSTPKWGNGYNFWELERNEQFF. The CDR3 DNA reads TGTGCCAGCAGTACCCCGAAATGGGGGAACGGTTATAACTTCTGGGAGCTAGAGAGAAATGAGCAGTTCTTC.

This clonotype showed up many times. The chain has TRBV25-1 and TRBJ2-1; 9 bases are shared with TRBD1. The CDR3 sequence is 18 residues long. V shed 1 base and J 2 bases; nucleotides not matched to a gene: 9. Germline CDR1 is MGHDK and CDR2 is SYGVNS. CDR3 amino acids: CASSEFTRTGVTYNEQFF. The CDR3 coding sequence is TGTGCCAGCAGTGAATTCACTAGGACAGGGGTGACCTACAATGAGCAGTTCTTC.

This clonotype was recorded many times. The chain's CDR3 is CATSDARTGEEETQYF. The CDR3, as DNA: TGTGCCACCAGTGACGCCCGGACAGGGGAAGAAGAGACCCAGTACTTC. J is TRBJ2-5 and V is TRBV24-1; 9 positions match TRBD1. CDR1 is KGHDR and CDR2 is SFDVKD in the germline V gene. Trimming cost V 4 bases and J 3 bases; bases outside gene matches: 8. CDR3 length equals 16 residues.

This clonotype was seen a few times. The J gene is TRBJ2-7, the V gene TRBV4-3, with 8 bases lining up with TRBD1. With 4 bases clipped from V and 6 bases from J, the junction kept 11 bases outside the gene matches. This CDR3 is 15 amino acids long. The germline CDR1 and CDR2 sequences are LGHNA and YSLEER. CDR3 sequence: CASSLFRTGSIEQYF. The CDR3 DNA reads TGCGCCAGCAGCCTCTTCCGGACAGGGTCGATCGAGCAGTACTTC.

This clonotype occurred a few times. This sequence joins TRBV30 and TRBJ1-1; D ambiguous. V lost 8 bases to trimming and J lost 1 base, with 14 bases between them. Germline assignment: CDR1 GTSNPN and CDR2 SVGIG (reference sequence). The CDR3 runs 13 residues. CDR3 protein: CALTRRQNTEAFF. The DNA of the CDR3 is TGTGCCCTCACCCGGAGGCAGAACACTGAAGCTTTCTTT. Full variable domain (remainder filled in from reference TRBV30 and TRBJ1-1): SQTIHQWPATLVQPVGSPLSLECTVEGTSNPNLYWYRQAAGRGLQLLFYSVGIGQISSEVPQNLSASRPQDRQFILSSKKLLLSDSGFYLCALTRRQNTEAFFGQGTRLTVV.

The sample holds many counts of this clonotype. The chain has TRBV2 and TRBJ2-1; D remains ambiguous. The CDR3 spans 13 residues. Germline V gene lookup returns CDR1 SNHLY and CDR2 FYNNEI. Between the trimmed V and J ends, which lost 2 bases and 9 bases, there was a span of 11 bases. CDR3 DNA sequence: TGTGCCAGCAGTGAATTCTCCGATGGTGAGCAGTTCTTC. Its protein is CASSEFSDGEQFF. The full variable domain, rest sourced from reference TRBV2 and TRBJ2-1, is EPEVTQTPSHQVTQMGQEVILRCVPISNHLYFYWYRQILGQKVEFLVSFYNNEISEKSEIFDDQFSVERPDGSNFTLKIRSTKLEDSAMYFCASSEFSDGEQFFGPGTRLTVL.

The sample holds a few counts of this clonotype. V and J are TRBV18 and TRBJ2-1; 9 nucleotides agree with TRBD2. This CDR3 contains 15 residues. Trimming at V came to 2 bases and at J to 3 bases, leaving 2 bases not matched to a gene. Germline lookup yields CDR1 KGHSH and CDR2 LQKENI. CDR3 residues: CASSPSSGNYNEQFF. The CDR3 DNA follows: TGTGCCAGCTCACCATCTAGCGGGAACTACAATGAGCAGTTCTTC.

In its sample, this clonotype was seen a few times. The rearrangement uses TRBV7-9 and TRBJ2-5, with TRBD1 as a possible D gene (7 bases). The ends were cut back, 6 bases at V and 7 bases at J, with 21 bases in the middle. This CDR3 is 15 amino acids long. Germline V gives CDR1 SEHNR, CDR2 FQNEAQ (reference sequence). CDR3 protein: CASRRAGGTVTTQYF. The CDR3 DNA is TGTGCCAGCAGGCGTGCTGGGGGGACAGTTACGACCCAGTACTTC.

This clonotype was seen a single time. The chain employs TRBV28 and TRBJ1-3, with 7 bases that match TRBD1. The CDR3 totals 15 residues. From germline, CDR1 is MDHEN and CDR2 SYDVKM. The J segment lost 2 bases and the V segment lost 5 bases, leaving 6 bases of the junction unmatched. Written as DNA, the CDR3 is TGTGCCAGCAGTGATCCAGGGGGACCTGGAAACACCATATATTTT. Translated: CASSDPGGPGNTIYF.

The DNA of the CDR3 is TGTGCCAGCAAACAATATGGACTAGCGGGAGCCACAGATACGCAGTATTTT. Its translation is CASKQYGLAGATDTQYF. V and J are TRBV12-3 or TRBV12-4 and TRBJ2-3, with TRBD2 identical over 13 bases. Unmatched junction bases numbered 9, after V lost 7 bases and J lost 2 bases. The CDR3 contains 17 residues.

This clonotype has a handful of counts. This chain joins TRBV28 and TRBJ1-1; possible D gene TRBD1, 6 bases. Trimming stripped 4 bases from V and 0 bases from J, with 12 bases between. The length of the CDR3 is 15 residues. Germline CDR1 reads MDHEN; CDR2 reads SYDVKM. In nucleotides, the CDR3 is TGTGCCAGCAGTTACGAACAGGGCATGAACACTGAAGCTTTCTTT. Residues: CASSYEQGMNTEAFF. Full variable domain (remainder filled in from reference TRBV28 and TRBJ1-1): DVKVTQSSRYLVKRTGEKVFLECVQDMDHENMFWYRQDPGLGLRLIYFSYDVKMKEKGDIPEGYSVSREKKERFSLILESASTNQTSMYLCASSYEQGMNTEAFFGQGTRLTVV.

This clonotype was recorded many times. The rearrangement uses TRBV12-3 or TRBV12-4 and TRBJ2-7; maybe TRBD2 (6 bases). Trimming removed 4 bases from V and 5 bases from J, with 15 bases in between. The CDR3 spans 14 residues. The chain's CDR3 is CASSSGSRVDEQYF. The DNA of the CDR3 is TGTGCCAGCAGTTCCGGGAGTAGGGTCGACGAGCAGTACTTC.

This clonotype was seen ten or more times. As DNA, the CDR3 is TGTGCCAGCAGTTTCTTCCCCGGAGACGGATCATATAGCAATCAGCCCCAGCATTTT. Translation: CASSFFPGDGSYSNQPQHF. The genes are TRBV28 and TRBJ1-5; no clear D. The germline V and J ends were trimmed by 3 bases and 0 bases, with 21 bases remaining between them. Germline values: CDR1 MDHEN, CDR2 SYDVKM. The CDR3 spans 19 residues.

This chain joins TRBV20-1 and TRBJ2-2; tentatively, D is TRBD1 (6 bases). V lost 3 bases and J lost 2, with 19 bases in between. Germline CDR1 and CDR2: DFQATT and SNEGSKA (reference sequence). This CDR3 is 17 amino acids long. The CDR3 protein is CSASLAGDFHNTGELFF. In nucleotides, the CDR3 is TGCAGTGCTAGTTTGGCAGGGGATTTTCATAACACCGGGGAGCTGTTTTTT.

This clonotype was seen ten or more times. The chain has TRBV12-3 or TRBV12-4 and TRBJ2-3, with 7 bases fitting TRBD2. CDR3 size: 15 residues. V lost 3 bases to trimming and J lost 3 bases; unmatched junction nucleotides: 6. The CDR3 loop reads CASSLREKATDTQYF. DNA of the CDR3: TGTGCCAGCAGTTTGCGGGAGAAAGCGACAGATACGCAGTATTTT.